This TCR beta chain stems from a study of Graves' ophthalmopathy and Graves' hyperthyroidism listed by TCRdb under 2018. Study-level background: Peripheral blood was collected at initial diagnosis, prior to any treatment. In more than five hyperthyroidism patients, T-cell repertoires of thyroid tissue and blood were compared. The study used TCR beta repertoire signatures to distinguish Graves' ophthalmopathy from Graves' hyperthyroidism and to predict progression to ophthalmopathy. In total, 135 blood samples were TCR-sequenced: fewer than 50 ophthalmopathy, 80 or so hyperthyroidism and about 17 hyperthyroidism-to-ophthalmopathy patients. After sampling, hyperthyroidism patients received methimazole starting at 30 mg daily, and ophthalmopathy patients received high-dose intravenous methylprednisolone. An independent validation cohort comprised some 19 hyperthyroidism patients and about 16 patients who later progressed from hyperthyroidism to ophthalmopathy. To explore V-J signatures distinguishing ophthalmopathy from hyperthyroidism, a discovery set of 100 or so patients (43 ophthalmopathy, roughly 55 stable hyperthyroidism) was enrolled.

Results the study describes overall, beyond this receptor: No statistical method was used to set the sample size in advance, and the investigators knew which group each participant was assigned to. Among expanded thyroid clonotypes with frequency above 0.001, most also showed up in blood, which suggests that blood repertoires may reflect the thyroid immune response. Ophthalmopathy was separated from stable hyperthyroidism by the 13-signature model with 85% to 90% sensitivity and 81% to 84% specificity in cross-validation and with 80%/75% in the test set. In validation, the model predicted ophthalmopathy progression with less than 71% sensitivity and about 73% specificity; about a dozen predicted patients were CT-confirmed with GO in a median of about 6.1 months.

Patients with ophthalmopathy had moderately to severely active disease, with a Clinical Activity Score of 3 or more, a NOSPECS grade of 4 or more, and a disease duration of less than 3 months. Patients were excluded if they had other autoimmune diseases, uncontrolled infections, pregnancy or lactation. Diagnosis was based on clinical symptoms, serum thyroxine, TRAb, thyroid ultrasound and orbital computed tomography. Ficoll-Paque density gradient centrifugation was used to isolate PBMCs from approximately 10 ml of fresh peripheral blood. Total RNA was extracted with Trizol reagent and quality-checked on an Agilent 2100 Bioanalyzer. The CDR3 goes from the cysteine to the phenylalanine over 12 residues. CDR3 DNA is the only sequence kept; it has 36 bases, read in frame from the first base. Trimming removed 6 bases from V and 1 base from J, leaving 10 bases between the germline ends. CDR1 and CDR2 (SQVTM, ANQGSEA) derive from the germline V gene.

On this clonotype: The target of this receptor is not known. One base away there is no much larger clone; base qualities are not given.

For repertoire sequencing, TCR beta CDR3 regions were amplified from RNA transcripts. The first round was an RT-PCR using HTBI primers with the Qiagen OneStep RT-PCR kit, and this first round was followed by a second-round multiplex PCR, then size selection and purification. Sequencing of the libraries was carried out on an Illumina HiSeq2000 in paired-end mode with 100 bp reads. Under the source paper's analysis protocol: SOAPnuke was used to process the reads, removing any read that contained adapters or uncalled bases, had a mean Phred below 15, or lacked an exact match to the constant primer or identifier. High-quality paired reads were merged with COPE v1.2.5. Each unique nucleotide sequence was treated as a clonotype, and MiTCR v1.1 was used to align the clonotypes to the IMGT TRB V, D and J references. The analysis was limited to V-J combinations with a frequency above 0.0001, which together covered 98% to 99.2% of repertoires. For each V-J combination, a TCR clonal expansion and chaos score was defined as the ratio of F50 clonal expansion to chaos observed in the TCRdist matrix. Welch's t-statistics and random forest were used to narrow the features down to approximately 13 V-J combinations, which were then fed into a naive Bayes classifier. The similarity between thyroid and blood repertoires was quantified using the Morisita-Horn index. TCRdb passed the public sequencing reads through fastp at Q25 and MiXCR, retaining productive beta sequences. Here each entry gathers all rows of one CDR3 protein and keeps the most common genes and DNA. In this record, the V and J calls reflect TCRdb's handling and not the investigators' own analysis. The sample table records 260,000 or so distinct CDR3 sequences; 45% of these occur just once. In total, the top ten clones hold around half of the sample.

This receptor chain uses TRBV29-1 and TRBJ2-7; D gene: possibly TRBD1, on 5 matching bases. The receptor's source is an adult man with Graves' ophthalmopathy. Sequenced input: peripheral blood. The DNA reads TGCAGCGTACGAACAGGTTCCTACGAGCAGTACTTC. It codes for CSVRTGSYEQYF.